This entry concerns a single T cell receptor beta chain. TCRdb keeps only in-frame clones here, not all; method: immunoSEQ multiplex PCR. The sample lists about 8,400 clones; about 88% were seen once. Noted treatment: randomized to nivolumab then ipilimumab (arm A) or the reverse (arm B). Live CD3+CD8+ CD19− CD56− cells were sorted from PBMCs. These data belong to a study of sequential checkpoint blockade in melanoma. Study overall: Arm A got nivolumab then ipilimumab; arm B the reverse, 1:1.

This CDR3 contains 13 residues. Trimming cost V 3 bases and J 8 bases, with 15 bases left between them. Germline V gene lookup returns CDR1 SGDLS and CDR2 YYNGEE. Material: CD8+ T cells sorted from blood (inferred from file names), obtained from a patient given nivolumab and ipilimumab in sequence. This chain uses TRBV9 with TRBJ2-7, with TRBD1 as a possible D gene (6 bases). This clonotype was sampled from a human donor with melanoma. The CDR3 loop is CASSANRVDKQYF. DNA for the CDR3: TGTGCCAGCAGCGCTAACAGGGTAGACAAGCAGTACTTC.